The 12 T cell receptor beta chains below come from one sample, sequenced in a study of T cells after yellow fever vaccination. Using its own MiXCR run on the 5' RACE reads, TCRdb lists one record per CDR3 protein. The sample carries around 30,000 distinct CDR3 sequences, around 5% recorded once. This material consisted of CD8+ T cells sorted from PBMCs, taken 10 days after the yellow fever booster vaccination. These receptors were collected from a young man who received the YFV17D yellow fever vaccine.

This clonotype was picked up many times. The CDR3 sequence: CSAPTGEVNEQYF. The CDR3 nucleotides read TGCAGTGCTCCGACAGGGGAGGTTAACGAGCAGTACTTC. The chain employs TRBV20-1 and TRBJ2-7; 8 bases align to TRBD1. The germline V gene encodes CDR1 DFQATT and CDR2 SNEGSKA (reference sequence). The V and J ends lost 5 bases and 5 bases, in that order; junction bases with no gene match: 8. This CDR3 contains 13 residues.

On this clonotype: A single base separates this from a much larger clone, so it may be a read error. The chain joins TRBV13 to TRBJ2-3; D ambiguous. The germline CDR1 and CDR2 sequences are PRHDT and FYEKMQ (reference sequence). There are 13 residues in the CDR3. With 7 bases removed from V and 3 bases from J, the gap between germline ends came to 11 bases. The CDR3 sequence: CASTILRTDTQYF. The CDR3 DNA is TGTGCCAGCACCATCCTCAGAACAGATACGCAGTATTTT. Variable domain in full (rest from reference TRBV13 and TRBJ2-3): AAGVIQSPRHLIKEKRETATLKCYPIPRHDTVYWYQQGPGQDPQFLISFYEKMQSDKGSIPDRFSAQQFSDYHSELNMSSLELGDSALYFCASTILRTDTQYFGPGTRLTVL.

This clonotype was seen many times. The chain uses TRBV10-2 and TRBJ2-7; 10 bases are shared with TRBD1. The length of the CDR3 is 13 residues. The trim removed 7 bases at V and 5 bases at J, leaving 5 bases unmatched. Germline V gene sequence: CDR1 WSHSY, CDR2 SAAADI. CDR3 nucleotide sequence: TGCGCCAGCACGGGACAGGGGAAGCACGAGCAGTACTTC. This codes for CASTGQGKHEQYF.

This clonotype has ten or more counts. The V call is TRBV4-2, the J call TRBJ2-7; D remains unclear. CDR1 LGHNA and CDR2 YNFKEQ come from the germline V gene. This CDR3 comprises 19 residues. Trimming pared 4 bases from V and 1 base from J, leaving 26 bases between. For the CDR3, the DNA is TGTGCCAGCAGCCCGTATACTACAACAGATAACCCGAATTCCTACGAGCAGTACTTC. It encodes CASSPYTTTDNPNSYEQYF.

This clonotype was seen at least ten times. The chain uses TRBV5-4 and TRBJ1-1; D is uncertain. This CDR3 region has 12 residues. Germline V gene lookup returns CDR1 SGHNT and CDR2 YYREEE (reference sequence). V was cut by 6 bases and J by 2 bases, with 8 bases left in between. DNA for the CDR3: TGTGCCAGCACCACCTCAAACACTGAAGCTTTCTTT. Protein product: CASTTSNTEAFF.

This clonotype showed up many times. V and J are TRBV7-8 and TRBJ2-3; D perhaps matches TRBD2 (6 bases). The CDR3 spans 14 residues. Trimming shortened V by 4 bases and J by 0 bases, and 8 bases separated the two germline ends. Germline CDR1 and CDR2: SGHVS and FQNEAQ. The CDR3, as DNA: TGTGCCAGCAGCTGGGCGGGAAGCACAGATACGCAGTATTTT. Its translation is CASSWAGSTDTQYF.

This clonotype was recorded many times. The genes are TRBV27 and TRBJ1-5, with 7 nucleotides matching TRBD1. Losses at the gene ends were 6 bases for V and 2 bases for J; bases not matched to a gene: 7. This CDR3 spans 15 amino acids. Per the germline V gene, CDR1 is MNHEY and CDR2 is SMNVEV (reference sequence). The chain's CDR3 is CASSPQGEGNQPQHF. The DNA for the CDR3 is TGTGCCAGCAGCCCTCAGGGGGAAGGCAATCAGCCCCAGCATTTT.

The table lists this clonotype with many counts. J is TRBJ2-1 and V is TRBV27; D is perhaps TRBD1 (6 bases). The V end was cut by 5 bases, the J end by 10 bases, with 15 bases between. Germline V gene sequence: CDR1 MNHEY, CDR2 SMNVEV (reference sequence). The CDR3 consists of 13 residues. The CDR3: CASSTNRAVEQFF. CDR3 coding DNA: TGTGCCAGCAGTACCAACAGGGCTGTCGAGCAGTTCTTC.

There are many counts of this clonotype. The J gene is TRBJ2-3, the V gene TRBV7-3; D is ambiguous. Germline values: CDR1 SGHTA, CDR2 FQGTGA. V lost 2 bases to trimming and J lost 0 bases, with 15 bases between them. This CDR3 spans 17 amino acids. The CDR3 coding sequence is TGTGCCAGCAGCTTATATCTGGCGCCTACTAGCACAGATACGCAGTATTTT. It codes for CASSLYLAPTSTDTQYF.

This clonotype was observed at least ten times. The V gene is TRBV20-1, the J gene TRBJ2-7, with TRBD2 matching 7 bases. Germline CDR1 and CDR2: DFQATT and SNEGSKA (reference sequence). The CDR3 is 13 amino acids. The V gene end was trimmed by 4 bases and the J gene end by 3 bases; junction bases not matched to a gene: 6. CDR3 bases: TGCAGTGCTATAACTAGCGAAGACTACGAGCAGTACTTC. Translating gives CSAITSEDYEQYF.

The chain couples TRBV28 to TRBJ2-3, with TRBD2 identical over 9 bases. In germline, CDR1 is MDHEN, CDR2 SYDVKM. The ends lost 1 base at V and 6 bases at J; junction bases unmatched: 11. This CDR3 comprises 17 residues. The CDR3 loop is CASSLFLAGGPGDTQYF. CDR3 coding DNA: TGTGCCAGCAGTTTATTCCTGGCGGGAGGGCCGGGGGATACGCAGTATTTT.

This clonotype has ten or more counts. The V call is TRBV4-3, the J call TRBJ1-1, with D perhaps matching TRBD1 (6 bases). Per the germline V gene, CDR1 is LGHNA and CDR2 is YSLEER. The CDR3 totals 13 residues. Trimming took off 3 bases at V and 6 bases at J, with 11 bases between the two ends. CDR3 nucleotide sequence: TGCGCCAGCAGCCAGTACAGGGCCGCTGAAGCTTTCTTT. This gives the protein CASSQYRAAEAFF.